This T cell receptor beta chain was profiled in a study of T cell responses to AZD1222 COVID-19 vaccine. The CDR3 runs to 14 residues. The V end was cut by 5 bases, the J end by 7 bases, with 14 bases between. Germline CDR1 reads MGHDK; CDR2 reads SYGVNS. Clones were sequenced by immunoSEQ multiplex PCR, and TCRdb holds only the in-frame ones, with some missing. The table has 120,000 or so clones, about 91% seen once; the top ten hold around 5%. This clonotype was obtained from an adult in good health. The specimen was peripheral blood, collected on day 0 of AZD1222 vaccination. The chain combines TRBV25-1 with TRBJ1-4, with D possibly TRBD1 on 5 matching bases. As DNA, the CDR3 is TGTGCCAGCAGTCTGGGGGGGTCTGGTGAAAAACTGTTTTTT. As protein: CASSLGGSGEKLFF. Drawing the rest from reference TRBV25-1 and TRBJ1-4, the complete variable domain is EADIYQTPRYLVIGTGKKITLECSQTMGHDKMYWYQQDPGMELHLIHYSYGVNSTEKGDLSSESTVSRIRTEHFPLTLESARPSHTSQYLCASSLGGSGEKLFFGSGTQLSVL.